The 28 T cell receptor beta chains listed next were all sequenced from one sample in a study of identical twins. A single record per CDR3 protein comes from TCRdb applying MiXCR to the 5' RACE reads. The sample shows around 550,000 distinct CDR3 sequences, roughly 15% of them seen only once. These data also featured in a second study, about yellow fever vaccine responses in identical twins.

The sample was CD4+ T cells sorted from blood. The receptor set was obtained from a woman between 18 and 29 years old in good health.

A few counts support this clonotype. The chain carries TRBV27 and TRBJ1-2, with 8 bases identical to TRBD1. The CDR3 covers 15 residues. The ends lost 6 bases at V and 8 bases at J; junction bases unmatched: 14. Germline V lookup: CDR1 MNHEY, CDR2 SMNVEV (reference sequence). DNA for the CDR3: TGTGCCAGCAGAGCCCGCGGGCAGGGGGCTTGGGGCTACACCTTC. Protein sequence: CASRARGQGAWGYTF.

This clonotype was counted ten times or more. V is TRBV12-3 or TRBV12-4 and J is TRBJ1-1; 7 nucleotides align to TRBD1. CDR3 length: 15 amino acids. The V segment lost 6 bases and the J segment 0 bases; nucleotides outside the gene matches: 7. The CDR3 nucleotides are TGTGCCAGCAGAGGACAGGCGAAGATGAACACTGAAGCTTTCTTT. This translates into CASRGQAKMNTEAFF.

The chain links TRBV28 to TRBJ2-1; D unclear. The CDR3 runs to 12 residues. Per germline, CDR1 MDHEN and CDR2 SYDVKM. Trimming left V 3 bases short and J 4 bases short, with 4 bases between. Here the CDR3 reads CASSFPYNEQFF. CDR3 sequence (DNA): TGTGCCAGCAGTTTCCCTTACAATGAGCAGTTCTTC.

The chain has TRBV28 and TRBJ1-1; 7 bases line up with TRBD1. V lost 6 bases to trimming and J lost 2 bases; unmatched junction nucleotides: 12. This CDR3 is built from 16 residues. The germline gives CDR1 MDHEN, CDR2 SYDVKM. The CDR3 loop reads CASSIKQGRFNTEAFF. DNA for the CDR3: TGTGCCAGCAGCATCAAACAGGGGAGGTTTAACACTGAAGCTTTCTTT. Full variable domain (rest looked up from reference TRBV28 and TRBJ1-1): DVKVTQSSRYLVKRTGEKVFLECVQDMDHENMFWYRQDPGLGLRLIYFSYDVKMKEKGDIPEGYSVSREKKERFSLILESASTNQTSMYLCASSIKQGRFNTEAFFGQGTRLTVV.

This clonotype was counted a few times. V and J are TRBV5-1 and TRBJ2-5; TRBD1 is a possible D gene (7 bases). Germline CDR1 and CDR2: SGHRS and YFSETQ. This CDR3 contains 14 residues. Trimming shortened V by 4 bases and J by 5 bases, and 15 bases separated the two germline ends. The CDR3: CASSRAQGGETQYF. CDR3 nucleotides: TGCGCCAGCAGCAGAGCCCAGGGGGGTGAGACCCAGTACTTC.

This clonotype was counted between two and nine times. CDR3 protein: CASGRVGNTIYF. For the CDR3, the DNA is TGTGCCAGCGGACGGGTTGGAAACACCATATATTTT. The chain combines TRBV28 with TRBJ1-3; D not certain. CDR1 MDHEN and CDR2 SYDVKM come from the germline V gene. The CDR3 is 12 amino acids. The V end was cut by 8 bases, the J end by 3 bases, with 8 bases between.

The CDR3 sequence: CASSQVRGNTGELFF. The CDR3 DNA is TGTGCCAGCAGCCAAGTTCGGGGGAACACCGGGGAGCTGTTTTTT. The V and J genes are TRBV14 and TRBJ2-2; D possibly corresponds to TRBD2 (5 bases). Trimming shortened V by 1 base and J by 1 base, and 7 bases separated the two germline ends. The CDR3 sequence is 15 residues long. The germline CDR1 and CDR2 sequences are SGHDN and FVKESK.

The rearrangement uses TRBV12-3 or TRBV12-4 and TRBJ2-5; TRBD2 matches 7 bases. Trimming removed 6 bases from V and 1 base from J; junction bases left unmatched: 2. The CDR3 sequence is 13 residues long. The CDR3 DNA is TGTGCCAGCAGAGCGGGACTCCAAGAGACCCAGTACTTC. It is translated as CASRAGLQETQYF.

The genes are TRBV4-1 and TRBJ2-1; D not resolved. Germline CDR1 and CDR2: MGHRA and YSYEKL. Trimming left V 0 bases short and J 8 bases short, with 23 bases between. CDR3 length: 18 amino acids. For the CDR3, the DNA is TGCGCCAGCAGCCAAGAATTTGGTGGAGTAAATATTCGGGATGAGCAGTTCTTC. Translating gives CASSQEFGGVNIRDEQFF.

This clonotype occurred a few times. The chain employs TRBV5-1 and TRBJ1-5; no definite D call. V lost 7 bases, J lost 6 bases, and 14 bases lay in between. Germline V lookup: CDR1 SGHRS, CDR2 YFSETQ. This CDR3 spans 13 amino acids. CDR3 protein: CASQTRRSQPQHF. Here the CDR3 DNA reads TGCGCCAGCCAAACCAGACGTAGTCAGCCCCAGCATTTT.

The table lists this clonotype with a few counts. The V gene is TRBV5-1, the J gene TRBJ2-7, with TRBD2 identical over 8 bases. The CDR3 is 16 residues long. V trimming: 4 bases; J trimming: 0 bases; junction bases outside the gene matches: 9. In germline, CDR1 is SGHRS, CDR2 YFSETQ. CDR3 nucleotide sequence: TGCGCCAGCAGCCCCCTATCAGCGGGAGACTCCTACGAGCAGTACTTC. Protein product: CASSPLSAGDSYEQYF.

V is TRBV6-2 or TRBV6-3 and J is TRBJ2-1; unclear D gene. The CDR3 has 15 residues. CDR1 and CDR2 from the germline V gene are MNHEY and SVGEGT. V dropped 2 bases and J dropped 7 bases, with 15 bases sitting between them. The CDR3: CASSYALVARNEQFF. The CDR3, as DNA: TGTGCCAGCAGTTACGCCCTGGTAGCTCGGAATGAGCAGTTCTTC.

V is TRBV27 and J is TRBJ1-2, with D maybe TRBD1 (5 bases). This CDR3 contains 15 residues. Germline V gives CDR1 MNHEY, CDR2 SMNVEV (reference sequence). V lost 4 bases to trimming and J lost 0 bases, with 12 bases between them. CDR3 amino acids: CASSSGTASNYGYTF. CDR3 bases: TGTGCCAGCAGTTCCGGGACCGCCTCTAACTATGGCTACACCTTC.

This clonotype occurred many times. The rearrangement uses TRBV5-1 and TRBJ2-4, with 7 bases identical to TRBD1. From germline, CDR1 is SGHRS and CDR2 YFSETQ. Trimming took 0 bases from V and 5 from J; bases not matched to a gene: 5. The CDR3 length is 15 residues. The chain's CDR3 is CASSLAEGAENIQYF. The CDR3 bases are TGCGCCAGCAGCTTGGCCGAGGGGGCAGAAAACATTCAGTACTTC.

This clonotype was counted a few times. This chain joins TRBV28 and TRBJ2-7; 10 bases align to TRBD2. This CDR3 region has 18 residues. V lost 5 bases to trimming and J lost 4 bases; unmatched junction nucleotides: 17. Germline-derived CDR1 and CDR2 are MDHEN and SYDVKM. The CDR3 DNA reads as TGTGCCAGCAGTACCCCCTGGCCCCTTAGCGGGAGGTTTTACGAGCAGTACTTC. Translation gives CASSTPWPLSGRFYEQYF.

This chain joins TRBV10-2 and TRBJ1-6; D is possibly TRBD1 (5 bases). The V end was cut by 8 bases, the J end by 7 bases, with 18 bases between. CDR3 length: 15 residues. Germline V gene lookup returns CDR1 WSHSY and CDR2 SAAADI. CDR3 in DNA: TGCGCCAGCCGCCAACCGGGACTGATGAATTCACCCCTCCACTTT. Protein product: CASRQPGLMNSPLHF.

The genes are TRBV20-1 and TRBJ1-1, with D possibly TRBD1 on 6 matching bases. CDR1 is DFQATT, CDR2 SNEGSKA, per germline (reference sequence). V was pared by 1 base and J by 1 base, with 10 bases between. This CDR3 is 14 amino acids long. CDR3 sequence (DNA): TGCAGTGCTAGAGGGGGGGCGCGGAACACTGAAGCTTTCTTT. Translating it yields CSARGGARNTEAFF.

The chain uses TRBV5-1 and TRBJ2-2; no firm D call. The CDR3 totals 14 residues. Trimming removed 8 bases at V and 7 bases at J, with 18 bases between. Germline V lookup: CDR1 SGHRS, CDR2 YFSETQ. The CDR3 DNA is TGCGCCAGTAACGTCGAAGTGGCAATCGGGGAGCTGTTTTTT. Protein: CASNVEVAIGELFF.

CDR3 nucleotides: TGCAGTGCGGAGGACAGGCGAGTCACTGAAGCTTTCTTT. The encoded protein is CSAEDRRVTEAFF. The chain carries TRBV20-1 and TRBJ1-1; 7 positions match TRBD1. Germline V CDR1 and CDR2: DFQATT, SNEGSKA (reference sequence). This CDR3 has 13 residues. Losses at the gene ends were 6 bases for V and 4 bases for J; bases not matched to a gene: 8.

The chain combines TRBV20-1 with TRBJ2-3; D ambiguous. Germline V gene data show CDR1 as DFQATT and CDR2 as SNEGSKA (reference sequence). The CDR3 has 15 residues. Trimming shortened V by 6 bases and J by 0 bases, and 16 bases separated the two germline ends. CDR3 in amino acids: CSAPTYKTSTDTQYF. The DNA of the CDR3 is TGCAGTGCACCTACATATAAGACTAGCACAGATACGCAGTATTTT.

This clonotype came up a few times. The chain employs TRBV13 and TRBJ2-1; D is ambiguous. V gave up 6 bases and J gave up 2 bases, with 17 bases separating them. CDR1 and CDR2 (germline): PRHDT, FYEKMQ (reference sequence). This CDR3 is 16 amino acids long. CDR3 protein: CASRPLYGVAYNEQFF. The CDR3 coding sequence is TGTGCCAGCAGGCCCCTATATGGGGTTGCCTACAATGAGCAGTTCTTC.

This clonotype was counted a few times. At one end, the junction sequence differs from germline, possibly due to a read error. This chain joins TRBV7-9 and TRBJ2-1; no definite D call. The CDR3 is made up of 12 amino acids. Looked up from germline, CDR1 is SEHNR and CDR2 is FQNEAQ (reference sequence). The CDR3 nucleotides are TGTGCCAGCAGCTCCCGAATTGCCGGACGGAGCTTC. Translation gives CASSSRIAGRSF.

This clonotype was recorded a few times. The chain combines TRBV2 with TRBJ2-1; 12 positions match TRBD2. The CDR3 is 15 residues long. Germline V gene data show CDR1 as SNHLY and CDR2 as FYNNEI. V lost 5 bases and J lost 9; bases outside the gene matches: 8. Here the CDR3 reads CASSPLAGGPGEQFF. The DNA of the CDR3 is TGTGCCAGCAGTCCCCTAGCGGGGGGGCCGGGTGAGCAGTTCTTC.

The chain joins TRBV27 to TRBJ2-5; D is uncertain. Trimming took off 4 bases at V and 1 base at J, with 13 bases between the two ends. CDR3 length: 15 amino acids. Germline CDR1 reads MNHEY; CDR2 reads SMNVEV (reference sequence). CDR3 nucleotides: TGTGCCAGCAGTTGGTCGCGACGTACCCAAGAGACCCAGTACTTC. Translation gives CASSWSRRTQETQYF.

The rearrangement uses TRBV5-1 and TRBJ2-4, with a possible D match to TRBD2 (5 bases). Germline V gives CDR1 SGHRS, CDR2 YFSETQ. Trimming left V 0 bases short and J 2 bases short, with 21 bases between. This CDR3 has 19 amino acids. For the CDR3, the DNA is TGCGCCAGCAGCTTGGGGGTCGGAGGCGCGAGTATTACCAAAAACATTCAGTACTTC. Encoded protein: CASSLGVGGASITKNIQYF.

This clonotype was seen more than once but under ten times. The chain uses TRBV20-1 and TRBJ2-1, with TRBD2 as a possible D gene (5 bases). Germline V gives CDR1 DFQATT, CDR2 SNEGSKA (reference sequence). The V end was cut by 6 bases, the J end by 1 base, with 13 bases between. The CDR3 consists of 14 residues. Here the CDR3 reads CSATSGLSYNEQFF. CDR3 sequence (DNA): TGCAGTGCCACGAGCGGTCTATCCTACAATGAGCAGTTCTTC.

This rearrangement joins TRBV14 to TRBJ2-1; D tentatively reads TRBD1 or TRBD2 (5 bases each). Trimming shortened V by 4 bases and J by 7 bases, and 17 bases separated the two germline ends. CDR3 length: 15 amino acids. Germline loops: CDR1 SGHDN, CDR2 FVKESK. CDR3 DNA: TGTGCCAGCAGCCGGCTAGCACAGGAGAGAAATGAGCAGTTCTTC. Protein product: CASSRLAQERNEQFF. Looking up the rest from reference TRBV14 and TRBJ2-1 gives the full variable domain: EAGVTQFPSHSVIEKGQTVTLRCDPISGHDNLYWYRRVMGKEIKFLLHFVKESKQDESGMPNNRFLAERTGGTYSTLKVQPAELEDSGVYFCASSRLAQERNEQFFGPGTRLTVL.

This clonotype was recorded many times. The genes are TRBV4-1 and TRBJ1-5, with D perhaps matching TRBD1 (5 bases). This CDR3 comprises 17 residues. Trimming shortened V by 2 bases and J by 2 bases, and 16 bases separated the two germline ends. Per germline, CDR1 MGHRA and CDR2 YSYEKL. The CDR3 loop is CASSQYFPAGRNQPQHF. The DNA of the CDR3 is TGCGCCAGCAGCCAATACTTCCCGGCGGGGCGCAATCAGCCCCAGCATTTT.